The present T cell receptor beta chain was sequenced within a study of blood T cell repertoires in COVID-19. Study-level background: COVID-19 samples collected from the United States, Italy and Spain covered acute and convalescent phases.

Profiling relied on immunoSEQ multiplex PCR, and the TCRdb table lists in-frame clones only, not all of them. The data hold around 390,000 clones, with about 86% observed a single time. Participants spanned ages roughly 18 to 95 years and resided in roughly 26 US areas. Each participant's cohort was designated according to participant-reported clinical history. This clone has a single count. Trimming left V 4 bases short and J 10 bases short, with 11 bases between. The CDR3 spans 11 residues. CDR1 is SQVTM and CDR2 is ANQGSEA in the germline V gene. This sequence originates from a woman aged 45-65 years who had recovered from COVID-19. This chain connects TRBV29-1 to TRBJ2-1; D is perhaps TRBD2 (6 bases). The sequenced material came from PBMCs or T cells enriched from blood (not recorded which). CDR3 protein: CSVGTGGEQFF. The CDR3 DNA reads as TGCAGCGTTGGTACAGGAGGGGAGCAGTTCTTC.